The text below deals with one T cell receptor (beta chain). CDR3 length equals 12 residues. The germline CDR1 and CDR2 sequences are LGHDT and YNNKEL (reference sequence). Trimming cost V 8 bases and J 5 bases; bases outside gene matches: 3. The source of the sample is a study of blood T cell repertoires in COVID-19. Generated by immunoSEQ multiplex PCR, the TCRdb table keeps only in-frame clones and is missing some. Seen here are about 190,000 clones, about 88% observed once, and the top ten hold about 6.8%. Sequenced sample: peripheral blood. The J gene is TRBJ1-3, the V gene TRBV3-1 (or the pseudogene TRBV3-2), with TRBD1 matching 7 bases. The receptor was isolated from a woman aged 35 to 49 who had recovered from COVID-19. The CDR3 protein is CASFRGRNTIYF. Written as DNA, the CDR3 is TGTGCCAGCTTCAGGGGGAGAAACACCATATATTTT.